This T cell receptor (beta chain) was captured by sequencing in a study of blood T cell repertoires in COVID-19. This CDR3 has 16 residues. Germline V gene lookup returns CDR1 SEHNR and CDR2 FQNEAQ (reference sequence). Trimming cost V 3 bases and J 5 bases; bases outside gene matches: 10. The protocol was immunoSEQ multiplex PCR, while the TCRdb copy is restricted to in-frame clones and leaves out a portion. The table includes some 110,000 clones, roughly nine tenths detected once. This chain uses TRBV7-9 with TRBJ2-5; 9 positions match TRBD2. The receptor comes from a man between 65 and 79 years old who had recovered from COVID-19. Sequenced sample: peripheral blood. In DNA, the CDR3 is TGTGCCAGCAGCTTGCTCGCGGGAGGGCCGGGGGAGACCCAGTACTTC. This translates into CASSLLAGGPGETQYF. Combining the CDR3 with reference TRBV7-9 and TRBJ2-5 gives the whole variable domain DTGVSQNPRHKITKRGQNVTFRCDPISEHNRLYWYRQTLGQGPEFLTYFQNEAQLEKSRLLSDRFSAERPKGSFSTLEIQRTEQGDSAMYLCASSLLAGGPGETQYFGPGTRLLVL.